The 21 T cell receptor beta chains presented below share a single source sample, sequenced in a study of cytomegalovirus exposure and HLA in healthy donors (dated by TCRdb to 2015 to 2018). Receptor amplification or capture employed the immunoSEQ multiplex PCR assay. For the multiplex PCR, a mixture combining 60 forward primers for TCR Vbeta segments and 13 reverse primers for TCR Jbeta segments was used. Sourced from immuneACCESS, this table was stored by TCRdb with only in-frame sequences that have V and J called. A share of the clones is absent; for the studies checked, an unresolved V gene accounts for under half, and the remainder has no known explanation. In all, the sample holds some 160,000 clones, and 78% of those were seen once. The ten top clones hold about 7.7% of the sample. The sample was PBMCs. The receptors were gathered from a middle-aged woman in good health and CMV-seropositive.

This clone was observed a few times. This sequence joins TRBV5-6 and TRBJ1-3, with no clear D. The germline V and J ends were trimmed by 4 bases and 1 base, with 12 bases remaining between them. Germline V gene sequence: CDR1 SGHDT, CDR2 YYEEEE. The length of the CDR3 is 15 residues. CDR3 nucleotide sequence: TGTGCCAGCAGCGCACAGATAATATCTGGAAACACCATATATTTT. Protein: CASSAQIISGNTIYF.

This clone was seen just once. Here the CDR3 DNA reads TGCAGTGCTCATCAGGCCTACGAGCAGTACTTC. This codes for CSAHQAYEQYF. The chain carries TRBV20-1 and TRBJ2-7; D gene unclear. The V end was cut by 5 bases, the J end by 2 bases, with 7 bases between. Germline V gene sequence: CDR1 DFQATT, CDR2 SNEGSKA (reference sequence). The CDR3 consists of 11 residues.

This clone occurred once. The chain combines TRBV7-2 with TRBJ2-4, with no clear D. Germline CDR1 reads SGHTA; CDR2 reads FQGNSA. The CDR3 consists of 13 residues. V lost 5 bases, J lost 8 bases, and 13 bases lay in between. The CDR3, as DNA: TGTGCCAGCAGCACCAAGACATGGGACATTCAGTACTTC. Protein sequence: CASSTKTWDIQYF.

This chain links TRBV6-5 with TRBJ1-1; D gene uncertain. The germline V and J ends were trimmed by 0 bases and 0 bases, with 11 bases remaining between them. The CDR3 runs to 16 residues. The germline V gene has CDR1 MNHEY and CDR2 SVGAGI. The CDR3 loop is CASSYSRVNMNTEAFF. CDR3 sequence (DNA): TGTGCCAGCAGTTACTCGAGGGTTAACATGAACACTGAAGCTTTCTTT.

CDR3 loop: CASSLRGGLGAFF. The CDR3, as DNA: TGTGCCAGCAGCTTGCGGGGGGGGTTGGGAGCTTTCTTT. V is TRBV5-8 and J is TRBJ1-1; weak D call: TRBD1 (5 bases). Trimming removed 1 base at V and 10 bases at J, with 14 bases between. CDR1 SGHTS and CDR2 YDEGEE come from the germline V gene. The CDR3 covers 13 residues.

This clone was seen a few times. CDR3 residues: CASSPGETQYF. Written as DNA, the CDR3 is TGTGCCAGCAGCCCCGGAGAGACCCAGTACTTC. The chain combines TRBV7-9 with TRBJ2-5; D gene uncertain. V lost 5 bases and J 4 bases, leaving 5 bases between the germline ends. The CDR3 has 11 amino acids. From germline, CDR1 is SEHNR and CDR2 FQNEAQ (reference sequence).

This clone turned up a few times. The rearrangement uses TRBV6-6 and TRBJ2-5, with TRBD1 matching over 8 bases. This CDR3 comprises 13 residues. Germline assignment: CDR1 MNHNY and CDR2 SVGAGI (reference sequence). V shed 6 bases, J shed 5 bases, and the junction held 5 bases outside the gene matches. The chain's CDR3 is CASRLDRVETQYF. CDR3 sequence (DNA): TGTGCCAGCAGATTGGACAGGGTGGAGACCCAGTACTTC.

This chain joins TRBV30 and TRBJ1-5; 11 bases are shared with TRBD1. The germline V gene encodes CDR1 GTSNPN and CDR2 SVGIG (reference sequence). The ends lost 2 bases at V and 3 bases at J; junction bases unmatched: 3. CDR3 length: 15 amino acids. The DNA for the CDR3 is TGTGCCTGGAGTAGGGACAGGGGGATCAATCAGCCCCAGCATTTT. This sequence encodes CAWSRDRGINQPQHF.

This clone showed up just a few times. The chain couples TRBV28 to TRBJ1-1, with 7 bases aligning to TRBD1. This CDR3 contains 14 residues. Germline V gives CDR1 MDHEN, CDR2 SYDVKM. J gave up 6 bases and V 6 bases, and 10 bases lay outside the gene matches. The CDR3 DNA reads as TGTGCCAGCAGCCCCGTACAGGGGTTGGCTGAAGCTTTCTTT. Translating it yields CASSPVQGLAEAFF. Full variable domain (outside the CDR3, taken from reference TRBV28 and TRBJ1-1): DVKVTQSSRYLVKRTGEKVFLECVQDMDHENMFWYRQDPGLGLRLIYFSYDVKMKEKGDIPEGYSVSREKKERFSLILESASTNQTSMYLCASSPVQGLAEAFFGQGTRLTVV.

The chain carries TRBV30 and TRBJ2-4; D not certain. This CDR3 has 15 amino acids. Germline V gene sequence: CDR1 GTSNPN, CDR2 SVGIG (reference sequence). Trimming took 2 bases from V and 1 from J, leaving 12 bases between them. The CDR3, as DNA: TGTGCCTGGAGTAATGAGCTGTGGGCCAAAAACATTCAGTACTTC. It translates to CAWSNELWAKNIQYF.

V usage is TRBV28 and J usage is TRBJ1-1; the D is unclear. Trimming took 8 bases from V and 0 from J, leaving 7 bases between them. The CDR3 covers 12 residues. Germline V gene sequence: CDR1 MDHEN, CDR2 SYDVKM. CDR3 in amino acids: CASFKMNTEAFF. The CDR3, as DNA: TGTGCCAGCTTTAAAATGAACACTGAAGCTTTCTTT.

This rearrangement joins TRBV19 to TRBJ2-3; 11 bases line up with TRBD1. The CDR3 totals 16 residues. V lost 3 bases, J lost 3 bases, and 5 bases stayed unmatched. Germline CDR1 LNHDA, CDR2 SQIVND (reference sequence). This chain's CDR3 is CASSIPGQGVTDTQYF. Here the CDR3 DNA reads TGTGCCAGTAGTATTCCGGGACAGGGGGTTACAGATACGCAGTATTTT.

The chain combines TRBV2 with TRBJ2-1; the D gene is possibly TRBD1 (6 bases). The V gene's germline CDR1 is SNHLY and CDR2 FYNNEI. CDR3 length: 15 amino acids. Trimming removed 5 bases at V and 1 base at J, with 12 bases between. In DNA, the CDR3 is TGTGCCAGCAGTCCAACTACAGGGTCCTACAATGAGCAGTTCTTC. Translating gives CASSPTTGSYNEQFF.

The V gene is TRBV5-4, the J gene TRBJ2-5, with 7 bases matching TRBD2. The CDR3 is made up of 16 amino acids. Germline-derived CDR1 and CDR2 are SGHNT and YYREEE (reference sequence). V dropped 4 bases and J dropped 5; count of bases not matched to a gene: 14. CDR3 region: CASSLAATSFWETQYF. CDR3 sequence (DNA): TGTGCCAGCAGCCTAGCTGCGACTAGCTTTTGGGAGACCCAGTACTTC.

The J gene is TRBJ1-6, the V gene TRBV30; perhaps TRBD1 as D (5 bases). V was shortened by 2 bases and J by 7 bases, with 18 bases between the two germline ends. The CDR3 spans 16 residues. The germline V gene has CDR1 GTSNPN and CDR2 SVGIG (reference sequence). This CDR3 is CAWSPRAGLGNSPLHF. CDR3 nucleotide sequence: TGTGCCTGGAGTCCCAGGGCAGGACTAGGGAATTCACCCCTCCACTTT.

The CDR3 protein is CASSQGSGNTEAFF. CDR3 nucleotide sequence: TGCGCCAGCAGCCAAGGGTCCGGTAACACTGAAGCTTTCTTT. V and J are TRBV4-3 and TRBJ1-1, with D uncertain. Germline values: CDR1 LGHNA, CDR2 YSLEER. V was clipped by 1 base and J by 2 bases, with 8 bases between them. This CDR3 is built from 14 residues.

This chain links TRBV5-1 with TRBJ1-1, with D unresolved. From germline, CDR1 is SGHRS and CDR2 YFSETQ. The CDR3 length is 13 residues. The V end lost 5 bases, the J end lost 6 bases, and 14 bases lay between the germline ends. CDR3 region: CASRLSPEAEAFF. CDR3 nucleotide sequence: TGCGCCAGCAGATTGAGTCCGGAGGCTGAAGCTTTCTTT.

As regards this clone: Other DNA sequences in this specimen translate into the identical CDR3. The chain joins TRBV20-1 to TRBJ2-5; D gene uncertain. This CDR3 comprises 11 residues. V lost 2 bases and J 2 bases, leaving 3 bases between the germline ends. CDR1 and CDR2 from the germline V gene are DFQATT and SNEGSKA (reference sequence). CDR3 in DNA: TGCAGTGCTAGACAGCAAGAGACCCAGTACTTC. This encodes CSARQQETQYF.

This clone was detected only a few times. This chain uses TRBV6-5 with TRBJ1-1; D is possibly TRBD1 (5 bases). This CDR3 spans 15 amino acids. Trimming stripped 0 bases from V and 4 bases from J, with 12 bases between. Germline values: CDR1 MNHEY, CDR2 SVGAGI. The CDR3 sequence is CASSYSSGGGTEAFF. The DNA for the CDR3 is TGTGCCAGCAGTTACTCTTCTGGGGGGGGCACTGAAGCTTTCTTT.

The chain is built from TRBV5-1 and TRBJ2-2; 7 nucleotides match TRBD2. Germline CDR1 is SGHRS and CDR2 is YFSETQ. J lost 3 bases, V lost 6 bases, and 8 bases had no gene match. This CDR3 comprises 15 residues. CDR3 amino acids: CASTHSGGDTGELFF. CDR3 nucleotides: TGCGCCAGCACCCATAGTGGGGGGGACACCGGGGAGCTGTTTTTT.

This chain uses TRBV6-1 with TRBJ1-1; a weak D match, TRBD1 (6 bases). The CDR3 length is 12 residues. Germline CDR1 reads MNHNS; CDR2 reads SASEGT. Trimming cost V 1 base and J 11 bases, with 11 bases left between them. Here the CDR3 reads CASSEGGGRAFF. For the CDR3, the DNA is TGTGCCAGCAGTGAAGGAGGGGGACGGGCTTTCTTT.